This TCR beta chain emerged from a study of blood T cell repertoires in COVID-19. Overall study context: The samples span acute and convalescent COVID-19 from the United States, Italy and Spain.

The germline gives CDR1 LGHDT, CDR2 YNNKEL (reference sequence). V gave up 1 base and J gave up 4 bases, with 10 bases separating them. The CDR3 is 14 residues long. The data were produced by immunoSEQ multiplex PCR, yet TCRdb's version contains in-frame clones alone and is incomplete. The sample has under 300,000 clones, about nine tenths seen once. Sequenced sample: PBMCs or T cells enriched from blood (not recorded which). This clonotype originated in a woman aged 40 to 50 with acute COVID-19. The V call is TRBV3-1 (or the pseudogene TRBV3-2), the J call TRBJ1-2; a possible D gene is TRBD1 (5 bases). The CDR3 reads CASSQVEGCYGYTF. The CDR3 coding sequence is TGTGCCAGCAGCCAAGTGGAGGGGTGCTATGGCTACACCTTC.